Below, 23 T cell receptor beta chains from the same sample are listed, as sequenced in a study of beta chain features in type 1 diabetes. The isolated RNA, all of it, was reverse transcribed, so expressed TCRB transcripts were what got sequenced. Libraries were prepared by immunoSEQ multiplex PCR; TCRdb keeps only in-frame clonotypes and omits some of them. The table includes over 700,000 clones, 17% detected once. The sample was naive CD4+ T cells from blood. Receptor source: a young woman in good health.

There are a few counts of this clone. The CDR3 sequence is CASSELAGVGTDTQYF. The CDR3 DNA follows: TGCGCCAGCAGTGAACTAGCGGGAGTCGGGACAGATACGCAGTATTTT. The chain uses TRBV10-2 and TRBJ2-3; 11 nucleotides line up with TRBD2. Germline-derived CDR1 and CDR2 are WSHSY and SAAADI. This CDR3 spans 16 amino acids. After removal of 3 bases from V and 3 bases from J, the junction contained 5 bases not matched to a gene.

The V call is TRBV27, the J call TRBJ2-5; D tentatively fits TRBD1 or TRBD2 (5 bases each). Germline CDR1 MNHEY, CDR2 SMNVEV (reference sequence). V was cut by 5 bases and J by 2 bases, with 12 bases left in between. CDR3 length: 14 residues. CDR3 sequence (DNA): TGTGCCAGCAGTCGGTGGGGGATACAAGAGACCCAGTACTTC. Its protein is CASSRWGIQETQYF.

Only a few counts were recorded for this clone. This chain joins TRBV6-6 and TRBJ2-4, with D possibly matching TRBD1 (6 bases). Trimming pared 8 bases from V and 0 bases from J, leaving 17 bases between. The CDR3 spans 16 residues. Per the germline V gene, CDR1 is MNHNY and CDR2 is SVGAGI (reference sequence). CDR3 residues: CASLPGQGIAKNIQYF. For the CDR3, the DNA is TGTGCCAGCCTCCCGGGACAAGGAATAGCCAAAAACATTCAGTACTTC.

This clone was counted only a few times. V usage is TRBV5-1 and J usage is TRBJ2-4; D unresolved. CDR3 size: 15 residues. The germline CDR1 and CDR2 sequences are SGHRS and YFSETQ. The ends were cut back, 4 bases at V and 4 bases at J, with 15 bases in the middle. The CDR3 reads CASSAGLWEKNIQYF. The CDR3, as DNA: TGCGCCAGCAGCGCCGGCTTGTGGGAAAAAAACATTCAGTACTTC.

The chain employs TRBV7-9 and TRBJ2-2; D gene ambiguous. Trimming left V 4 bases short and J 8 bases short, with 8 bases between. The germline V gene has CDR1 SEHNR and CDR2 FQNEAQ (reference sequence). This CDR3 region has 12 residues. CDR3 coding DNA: TGTGCCAGCAGCTACCTCTCGGGGGAGCTGTTTTTT. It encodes CASSYLSGELFF.

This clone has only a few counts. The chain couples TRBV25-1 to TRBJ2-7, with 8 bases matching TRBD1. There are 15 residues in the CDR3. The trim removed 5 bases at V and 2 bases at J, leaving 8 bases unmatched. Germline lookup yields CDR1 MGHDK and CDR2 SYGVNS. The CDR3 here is CASSRGTGGAYEQYF. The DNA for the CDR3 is TGTGCCAGCAGTCGAGGCACAGGGGGTGCCTACGAGCAGTACTTC.

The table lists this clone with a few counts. The CDR3 reads CASSRQSRGVYNEQFF. CDR3 DNA sequence: TGTGCCAGCAGCCGCCAATCTAGGGGAGTATACAATGAGCAGTTCTTC. This sequence joins TRBV7-2 and TRBJ2-1; D tentatively reads TRBD1 or TRBD2 (5 bases each). The germline V and J ends were trimmed by 5 bases and 4 bases, with 18 bases remaining between them. The CDR3 has 16 residues. Germline V CDR1 and CDR2: SGHTA, FQGNSA. The full variable domain, in which reference TRBV7-2 and TRBJ2-1 provide the parts outside the CDR3, is GAGVSQSPSNKVTEKGKDVELRCDPISGHTALYWYRQSLGQGLEFLIYFQGNSAPDKSGLPSDRFSAERTGGSVSTLTIQRTQQEDSAVYLCASSRQSRGVYNEQFFGPGTRLTVL.

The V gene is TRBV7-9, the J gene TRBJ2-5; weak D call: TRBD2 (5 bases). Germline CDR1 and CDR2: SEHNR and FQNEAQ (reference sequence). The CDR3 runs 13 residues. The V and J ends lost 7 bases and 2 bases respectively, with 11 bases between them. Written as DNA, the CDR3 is TGTGCCAGCACCGAAAGCGGACAAGAGACCCAGTACTTC. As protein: CASTESGQETQYF.

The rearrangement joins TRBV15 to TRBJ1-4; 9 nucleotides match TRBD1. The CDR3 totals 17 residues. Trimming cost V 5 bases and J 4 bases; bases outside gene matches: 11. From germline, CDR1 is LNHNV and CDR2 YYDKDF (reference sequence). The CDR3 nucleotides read TGTGCCACCAGCGGAGGGGGACAGGGACTTTTTAATGAAAAACTGTTTTTT. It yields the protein CATSGGGQGLFNEKLFF.

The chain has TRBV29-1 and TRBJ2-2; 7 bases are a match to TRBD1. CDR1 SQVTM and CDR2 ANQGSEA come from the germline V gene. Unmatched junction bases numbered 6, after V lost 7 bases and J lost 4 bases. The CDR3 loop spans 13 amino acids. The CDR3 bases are TGCAGCGGGGGACAGTTACGCACCGGGGAGCTGTTTTTT. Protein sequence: CSGGQLRTGELFF.

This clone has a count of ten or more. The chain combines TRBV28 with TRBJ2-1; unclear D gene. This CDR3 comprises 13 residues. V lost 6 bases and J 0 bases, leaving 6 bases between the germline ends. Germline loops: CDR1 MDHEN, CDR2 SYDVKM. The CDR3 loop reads CASRESSYNEQFF. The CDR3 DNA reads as TGTGCCAGCAGGGAGAGCTCCTACAATGAGCAGTTCTTC.

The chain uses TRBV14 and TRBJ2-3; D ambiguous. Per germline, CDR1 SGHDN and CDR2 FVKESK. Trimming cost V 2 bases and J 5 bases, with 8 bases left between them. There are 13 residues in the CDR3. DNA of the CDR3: TGTGCCAGCAGCCAATATCTGGAAGATACGCAGTATTTT. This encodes CASSQYLEDTQYF.

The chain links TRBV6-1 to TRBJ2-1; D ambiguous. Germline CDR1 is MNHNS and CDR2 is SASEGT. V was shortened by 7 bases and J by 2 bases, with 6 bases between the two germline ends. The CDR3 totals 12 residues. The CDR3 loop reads CASTAAYNEQFF. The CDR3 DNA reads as TGTGCCAGCACTGCGGCCTACAATGAGCAGTTCTTC.

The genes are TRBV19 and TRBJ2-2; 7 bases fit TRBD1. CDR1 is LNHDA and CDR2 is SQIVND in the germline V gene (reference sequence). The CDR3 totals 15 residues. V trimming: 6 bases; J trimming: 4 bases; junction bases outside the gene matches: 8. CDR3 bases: TGTGCCAGTAGACCCTCGACAGGGAGCACCGGGGAGCTGTTTTTT. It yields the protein CASRPSTGSTGELFF.

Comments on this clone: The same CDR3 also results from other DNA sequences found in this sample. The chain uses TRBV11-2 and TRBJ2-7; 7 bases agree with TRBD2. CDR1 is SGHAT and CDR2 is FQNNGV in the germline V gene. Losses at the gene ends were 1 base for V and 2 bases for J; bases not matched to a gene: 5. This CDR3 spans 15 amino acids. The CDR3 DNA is TGTGCCAGCAGCTTAGCGGGACTACCACCCTACGAGCAGTACTTC. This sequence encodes CASSLAGLPPYEQYF. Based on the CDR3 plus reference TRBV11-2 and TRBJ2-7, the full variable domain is EAGVAQSPRYKIIEKRQSVAFWCNPISGHATLYWYQQILGQGPKLLIQFQNNGVVDDSQLPKDRFSAERLKGVDSTLKIQPAKLEDSAVYLCASSLAGLPPYEQYFGPGTRLTVT.

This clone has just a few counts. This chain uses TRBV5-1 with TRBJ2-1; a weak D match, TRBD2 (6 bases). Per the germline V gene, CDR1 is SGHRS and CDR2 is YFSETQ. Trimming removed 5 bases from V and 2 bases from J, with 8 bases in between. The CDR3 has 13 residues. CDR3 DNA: TGCGCCAGCAGTCGGGAGACCTACAATGAGCAGTTCTTC. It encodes CASSRETYNEQFF.

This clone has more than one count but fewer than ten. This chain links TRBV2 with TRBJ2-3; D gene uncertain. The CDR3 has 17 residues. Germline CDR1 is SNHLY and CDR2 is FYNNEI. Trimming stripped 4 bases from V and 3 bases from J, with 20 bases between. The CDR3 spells CASSARSHREDTDTQYF. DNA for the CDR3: TGTGCCAGCAGTGCCCGTAGCCATAGGGAAGATACAGATACGCAGTATTTT.

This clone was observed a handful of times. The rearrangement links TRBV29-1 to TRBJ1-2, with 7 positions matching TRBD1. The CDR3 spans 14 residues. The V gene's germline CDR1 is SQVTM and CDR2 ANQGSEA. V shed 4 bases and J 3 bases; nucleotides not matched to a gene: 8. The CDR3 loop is CSVAGGQQYYGYTF. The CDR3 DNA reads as TGCAGCGTTGCGGGGGGACAGCAGTACTATGGCTACACCTTC. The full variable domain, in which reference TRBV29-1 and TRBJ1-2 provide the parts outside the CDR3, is SAVISQKPSRDICQRGTSLTIQCQVDSQVTMMFWYRQQPGQSLTLIATANQGSEATYESGFVIDKFPISRPNLTFSTLTVSNMSPEDSSIYLCSVAGGQQYYGYTFGSGTRLTVV.

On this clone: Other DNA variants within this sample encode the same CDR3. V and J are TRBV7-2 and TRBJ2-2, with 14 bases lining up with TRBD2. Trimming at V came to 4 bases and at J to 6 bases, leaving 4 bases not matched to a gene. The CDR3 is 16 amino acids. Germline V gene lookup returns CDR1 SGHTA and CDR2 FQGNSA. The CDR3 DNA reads TGTGCCAGCAGCTCACGACTAGCGGGAGGGCCCGGGGAGCTGTTTTTT. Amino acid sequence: CASSSRLAGGPGELFF.

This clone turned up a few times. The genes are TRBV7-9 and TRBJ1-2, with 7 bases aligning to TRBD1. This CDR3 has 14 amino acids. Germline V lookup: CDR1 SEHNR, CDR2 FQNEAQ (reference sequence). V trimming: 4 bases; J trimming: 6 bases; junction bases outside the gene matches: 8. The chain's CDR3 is CASSSSDRVDGYTF. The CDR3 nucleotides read TGTGCCAGCAGCTCATCCGACAGGGTTGATGGCTACACCTTC. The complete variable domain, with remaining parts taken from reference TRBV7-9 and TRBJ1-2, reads DTGVSQNPRHKITKRGQNVTFRCDPISEHNRLYWYRQTLGQGPEFLTYFQNEAQLEKSRLLSDRFSAERPKGSFSTLEIQRTEQGDSAMYLCASSSSDRVDGYTFGSGTRLTVV.

DNA for the CDR3: TGTGCCAGCAGCCGGGGACAGGGTGCAGATACGCAGTATTTT. Its translation is CASSRGQGADTQYF. The V and J genes are TRBV6-5 and TRBJ2-3; 9 positions match TRBD1. The V and J ends lost 6 bases and 4 bases, in that order; junction bases with no gene match: 5. The CDR3 is 14 residues long. CDR1 and CDR2 (germline): MNHEY, SVGAGI.

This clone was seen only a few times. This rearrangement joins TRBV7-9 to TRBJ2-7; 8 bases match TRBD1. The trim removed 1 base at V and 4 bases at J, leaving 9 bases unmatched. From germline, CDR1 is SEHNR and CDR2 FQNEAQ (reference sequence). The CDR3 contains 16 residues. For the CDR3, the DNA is TGTGCCAGCAGCTTAGGACCCCCGGGACAGGCTTACGAGCAGTACTTC. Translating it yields CASSLGPPGQAYEQYF.

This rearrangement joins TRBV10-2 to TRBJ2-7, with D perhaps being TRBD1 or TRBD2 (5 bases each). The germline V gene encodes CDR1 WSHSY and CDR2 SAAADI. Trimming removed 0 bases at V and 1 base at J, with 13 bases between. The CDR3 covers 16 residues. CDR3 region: CASSESDTRQSYEQYF. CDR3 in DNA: TGCGCCAGCAGTGAGTCGGACACTAGACAGTCCTACGAGCAGTACTTC.